One sample yielded the 12 T cell receptor beta chains listed below, sequenced in a study of blood T cell repertoires in COVID-19. Data came from immunoSEQ multiplex PCR; TCRdb stores just in-frame clones and leaves some out. The table lists 55,000 to 75,000 clones, more than 70% of them singletons. Sequenced input: peripheral blood. These receptors were taken from a man in his fifties with acute or convalescent COVID-19.

The rearrangement links TRBV5-1 to TRBJ1-1; D perhaps matches TRBD1 (6 bases). The CDR3 has 15 residues. Germline-derived CDR1 and CDR2 are SGHRS and YFSETQ. V lost 4 bases and J lost 0, with 13 bases in between. DNA of the CDR3: TGCGCCAGCAGCCCGCGGACAGCTTTGAACACTGAAGCTTTCTTT. Translating it yields CASSPRTALNTEAFF. Combining the CDR3 with reference TRBV5-1 and TRBJ1-1 gives the whole variable domain KAGVTQTPRYLIKTRGQQVTLSCSPISGHRSVSWYQQTPGQGLQFLFEYFSETQRNKGNFPGRFSGRQFSNSRSEMNVSTLELGDSALYLCASSPRTALNTEAFFGQGTRLTVV.

The chain employs TRBV18 and TRBJ2-7; 10 nucleotides agree with TRBD1. The germline V gene encodes CDR1 KGHSH and CDR2 LQKENI. V was clipped by 0 bases and J by 2 bases; unmatched bases: 4. The CDR3 has 16 amino acids. The CDR3 DNA sequence: TGTGCCAGCTCACCACCGTTTGGGACAGGGGCCTACGAGCAGTACTTC. It translates to CASSPPFGTGAYEQYF.

The chain combines TRBV19 with TRBJ1-1, with 8 positions matching TRBD1. Germline V lookup: CDR1 LNHDA, CDR2 SQIVND (reference sequence). Losses at the gene ends were 6 bases for V and 2 bases for J; bases not matched to a gene: 8. This CDR3 is built from 15 residues. CDR3 residues: CASRSSGQANTEAFF. In nucleotides, the CDR3 is TGTGCCAGTAGAAGTTCGGGACAGGCAAACACTGAAGCTTTCTTT. Full variable domain (remainder filled in from reference TRBV19 and TRBJ1-1): DGGITQSPKYLFRKEGQNVTLSCEQNLNHDAMYWYRQDPGQGLRLIYYSQIVNDFQKGDIAEGYSVSREKKESFPLTVTSAQKNPTAFYLCASRSSGQANTEAFFGQGTRLTVV.

The chain recombines TRBV6-5 with TRBJ2-7, with TRBD1 matching 8 bases. Germline CDR1 is MNHEY and CDR2 is SVGAGI. V gave up 0 bases and J gave up 4 bases; unmatched junction bases: 5. CDR3 length equals 15 residues. The CDR3 DNA reads TGTGCCAGCAGTTACTCGGCAGGGGGCCGGTACGAGCAGTACTTC. Translating gives CASSYSAGGRYEQYF.

The chain joins TRBV18 to TRBJ1-2; D uncertain. The V end lost 0 bases, the J end lost 4 bases, and 18 bases lay between the germline ends. The germline V gene encodes CDR1 KGHSH and CDR2 LQKENI. CDR3 length: 17 amino acids. CDR3 nucleotide sequence: TGTGCCAGCTCACCACCAAATACTAACACGGCGATCTATGGCTACACCTTC. Residues: CASSPPNTNTAIYGYTF. Drawing the rest from reference TRBV18 and TRBJ1-2, the complete variable domain is NAGVMQNPRHLVRRRGQEARLRCSPMKGHSHVYWYRQLPEEGLKFMVYLQKENIIDESGMPKERFSAEFPKEGPSILRIQQVVRGDSAAYFCASSPPNTNTAIYGYTFGSGTRLTVV.

CDR3 in DNA: TGCGCCAGCAGCCTCAGTAGCGCCGGGGCCAACGTCCTGACTTTC. This translates into CASSLSSAGANVLTF. The chain is built from TRBV4-1 and TRBJ2-6; D is perhaps TRBD2 (5 bases). Germline V gives CDR1 MGHRA, CDR2 YSYEKL. The V and J ends lost 4 bases and 4 bases respectively, with 11 bases between them. The CDR3 runs 15 residues.

V gene TRBV27 combines with J gene TRBJ2-2; maybe TRBD2 (6 bases). The CDR3 totals 13 residues. V shed 3 bases and J shed 7 bases, with 9 bases lying between them. CDR1 and CDR2 from the germline V gene are MNHEY and SMNVEV (reference sequence). CDR3: CASSFKGGGELFF. The CDR3 nucleotides are TGTGCCAGCAGTTTTAAGGGAGGCGGGGAGCTGTTTTTT.

The V call is TRBV30, the J call TRBJ1-4; perhaps TRBD1 as D (6 bases). The CDR3 contains 17 residues. V was clipped by 3 bases and J by 4 bases, with 21 bases between them. In germline, CDR1 is GTSNPN, CDR2 SVGIG (reference sequence). For the CDR3, the DNA is TGTGCCTGGAGGCTAGTACTTTTCGGGACAAATAATGAAAAACTGTTTTTT. Amino acids: CAWRLVLFGTNNEKLFF.

The genes are TRBV6-5 and TRBJ1-2; D unresolved. V lost 10 bases and J 0 bases, leaving 15 bases between the germline ends. CDR1 and CDR2 from the germline V gene are MNHEY and SVGAGI. The CDR3 contains 14 residues. The CDR3 sequence is CAIGRGGANYGYTF. For the CDR3, the DNA is TGTGCCATCGGACGGGGAGGAGCTAACTATGGCTACACCTTC.

CDR3 in amino acids: CASSLLPNSPLHF. The CDR3 DNA sequence: TGTGCCAGCAGCTTACTACCGAATTCACCCCTCCACTTT. V is TRBV7-3 and J is TRBJ1-6; D gene unclear. With 2 bases removed from V and 7 bases from J, the gap between germline ends came to 6 bases. This CDR3 has 13 amino acids. The germline gives CDR1 SGHTA, CDR2 FQGTGA.

The CDR3 region is CASSSPGNTEAFF. The CDR3, as DNA: TGTGCCAGCAGTTCCCCGGGGAACACTGAAGCTTTCTTT. V is TRBV28 and J is TRBJ1-1; D call uncertain. With 4 bases removed from V and 1 base from J, the gap between germline ends came to 7 bases. This CDR3 has 13 amino acids. Per germline, CDR1 MDHEN and CDR2 SYDVKM.

This clone was seen a single time. The chain joins TRBV3-1 (or the pseudogene TRBV3-2) to TRBJ2-3; 9 bases match TRBD2. Trimming at V came to 5 bases and at J to 4 bases, leaving 10 bases not matched to a gene. The CDR3 spans 16 residues. Germline CDR1 reads LGHDT; CDR2 reads YNNKEL (reference sequence). The CDR3 sequence: CASSMLAGLGADTQYF. Written as DNA, the CDR3 is TGTGCCAGCAGCATGCTAGCGGGACTGGGCGCAGATACGCAGTATTTT.